These 3 T cell receptor beta chains came from one sample sequenced in a study of PD-1 blockade in classical Hodgkin lymphoma. Time point described: cycle 4 day 1 (C4D1), after five to seven weeks of nivolumab. Exposure to brentuximab vedotin varied, and each patient had relapsed following autologous stem cell transplantation. Only in-frame clones appear in the TCRdb table, and some are missing; sequencing was by immunoSEQ multiplex PCR. The sample shows about 60,000 clones, more than 80% of them seen only once. The sample in question was peripheral blood mononuclear cells (PBMCs), obtained before the fourth cycle of nivolumab. These receptors were taken from a human donor with classical Hodgkin lymphoma.

For the CDR3, the DNA is TGTGCCAGCGGACTAACCGCGAACGCATACAATGAGCAGTTCTTC. Its translation: CASGLTANAYNEQFF. The chain has TRBV6-1 and TRBJ2-1; a weak D match, TRBD2 (6 bases). This CDR3 comprises 15 residues. The germline gives CDR1 MNHNS, CDR2 SASEGT. V was clipped by 8 bases and J by 4 bases, with 18 bases between them.

The table lists this clone with a few counts. The chain is built from TRBV18 and TRBJ1-5, with D perhaps matching TRBD1 (6 bases). V dropped 10 bases and J dropped 1 base, with 8 bases sitting between them. Per germline, CDR1 KGHSH and CDR2 LQKENI. The length of the CDR3 is 12 residues. CDR3 nucleotide sequence: TGTGCCACTGGGACAAGCAATCAGCCCCAGCATTTT. Its translation is CATGTSNQPQHF.

The chain employs TRBV19 and TRBJ2-2; D remains ambiguous. The germline V gene has CDR1 LNHDA and CDR2 SQIVND (reference sequence). The V and J ends lost 0 bases and 15 bases respectively, with 11 bases between them. The CDR3 is made up of 12 amino acids. The CDR3 loop reads CASSIDRQKMFF. The CDR3 nucleotides are TGTGCCAGTAGTATAGATCGGCAGAAGATGTTTTTT.